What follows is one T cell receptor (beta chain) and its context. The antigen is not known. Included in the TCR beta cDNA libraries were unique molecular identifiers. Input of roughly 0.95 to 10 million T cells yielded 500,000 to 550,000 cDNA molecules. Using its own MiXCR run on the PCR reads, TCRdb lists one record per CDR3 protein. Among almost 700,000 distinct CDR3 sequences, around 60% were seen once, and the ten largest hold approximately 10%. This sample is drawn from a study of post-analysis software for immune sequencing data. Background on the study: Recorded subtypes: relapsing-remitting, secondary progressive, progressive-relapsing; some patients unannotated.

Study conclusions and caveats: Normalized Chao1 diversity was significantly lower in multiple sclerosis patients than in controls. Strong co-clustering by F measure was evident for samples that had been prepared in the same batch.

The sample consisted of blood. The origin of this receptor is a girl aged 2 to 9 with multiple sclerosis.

CDR3: CSATRGEYTDTQYF. For the CDR3, the DNA is TGCAGTGCAACACGGGGGGAATACACAGATACGCAGTATTTT. The chain recombines TRBV20-1 with TRBJ2-3; TRBD2 agrees at 7 bases. This CDR3 has 14 amino acids. J was trimmed by 2 bases and V by 6 bases; bases with no gene match: 8. Germline CDR1 is DFQATT and CDR2 is SNEGSKA (reference sequence).